This is a list of T cell receptor beta chains from one sample in a study of blood T cells in healthy people across ages. One entry per CDR3 protein results from TCRdb running MiXCR on the 5' RACE reads. The repertoire has roughly 1.5 million distinct CDR3 sequences, roughly two fifths of them found once; the top ten carry about 4.1%. Sequencing was carried out using blood. These receptors were obtained from a woman aged 18-30 years in good health. CDR3s include the opening cysteine and the closing phenylalanine or tryptophan. The order of the fields is J gene, clone size, V gene, D gene, CDR3 protein, CDR3 DNA. D genes are given only for firm matches. Clone size appears in some rows only: once, few, many, or a class for an expanded clone.

TRBJ1-1 | NA | TRBV30 | NA | CAWSVVRGTEAFF | TGTGCCTGGAGTGTAGTCAGAGGCACTGAAGCTTTCTTT
TRBJ2-6 | NA | TRBV7-6 | NA | CASSLGQINSGANVLTF | TGTGCCAGCAGCTTAGGACAAATTAACTCTGGGGCCAACGTCCTGACTTTC
TRBJ2-3 | NA | TRBV5-1 | NA | CASSYFYSDTQYF | TGCGCCAGCAGCTATTTCTACTCAGATACGCAGTATTTT
TRBJ2-7 | few | TRBV29-1 | NA | CSVGGLHEQYF | TGCAGCGTTGGTGGGCTTCACGAGCAGTACTTC
TRBJ1-4 | NA | TRBV20-1 | NA | CSASGFGGEKLFF | TGCAGTGCCTCCGGGTTCGGGGGTGAAAAACTGTTTTTT
TRBJ1-2 | NA | TRBV12-3/TRBV12-4 | TRBD1 | CASRITGAGYTF | TGTGCCAGCAGAATAACAGGGGCTGGCTACACCTTC
TRBJ2-7 | NA | TRBV4-3 | TRBD2 | CASSPRTSGGHSSYNEQYF | TGCGCCAGCAGCCCCCGGACTAGCGGGGGGCACAGCTCCTACAATGAGCAGTACTTC
TRBJ1-4 | NA | TRBV14 | TRBD1 | CASSFRTGSIHEKLFF | TGTGCCAGCAGCTTTCGGACAGGCTCTATCCACGAAAAACTGTTTTTT
TRBJ2-6 | NA | TRBV6-1 | TRBD1 | CASSTGQGSSGANVLTF | TGTGCCAGCAGTACGGGACAGGGTTCATCTGGGGCCAACGTCCTGACTTTC
TRBJ2-7 | NA | TRBV27 | TRBD2 | CASSLTGGRSYEQYF | TGTGCCAGCAGTTTAACGGGCGGGAGGTCCTACGAGCAGTACTTC
TRBJ2-1 | NA | TRBV11-2 | TRBD2 | CASSFFAGLADNEQFF | TGTGCCAGCAGCTTTTTTGCGGGACTAGCGGACAATGAGCAGTTCTTC
TRBJ2-4 | few | TRBV10-3 | NA | CAISEREDIQYF | TGTGCCATCAGTGAGAGGGAGGACATTCAGTACTTC
TRBJ2-5 | few | TRBV9 | NA | CASSPQYGLQETQYF | TGTGCCAGCAGCCCCCAGTACGGTCTTCAAGAGACCCAGTACTTC
TRBJ2-3 | once | TRBV4-3 | NA | CASSHRGGGTDTQYF | TGCGCCAGCAGCCACAGAGGTGGGGGGACAGATACGCAGTATTTT
TRBJ2-1 | few | TRBV29-1 | TRBD1 | CSVPRDSLYNEQFF | TGCAGCGTTCCCCGGGACAGTCTGTACAATGAGCAGTTCTTC
TRBJ2-7 | NA | TRBV7-9 | NA | CASSLSPIGGLAPYEQYF | TGTGCCAGCAGCTTAAGTCCTATTGGGGGCTTAGCCCCCTACGAGCAGTACTTC
TRBJ2-1 | few | TRBV20-1 | NA | CSAHRDHNEQFF | TGCAGTGCCCACCGGGACCACAATGAGCAGTTCTTC
TRBJ1-2 | few | TRBV3-1 | TRBD1 | CASSTPGQGVSYGYTF | TGTGCCAGCAGCACTCCGGGACAGGGGGTGAGCTATGGCTACACCTTC
TRBJ2-4 | few | TRBV12-3/TRBV12-4 | NA | CASSQDTGNIQYF | TGTGCCAGCAGCCAGGACACTGGAAACATTCAGTACTTC
TRBJ2-3 | few | TRBV6-1 | TRBD2 | CASSPTSGQGADTQYF | TGTGCCAGCAGCCCGACTAGCGGTCAAGGTGCAGATACGCAGTATTTT
TRBJ2-3 | NA | TRBV7-2 | TRBD2 | CASSLRTSGATDTQYF | TGTGCCAGCAGCTTGCGGACTAGCGGGGCAACAGATACGCAGTATTTT
TRBJ2-2 | once | TRBV6-6 | TRBD1 | CASSYTGVAVNTGELFF | TGTGCCAGCAGTTACACAGGGGTCGCGGTAAACACCGGGGAGCTGTTTTTT
TRBJ2-3 | NA | TRBV5-1 | NA | CASTSGRTEISTDTQYF | TGCGCCAGCACGTCAGGGAGAACAGAAATTAGCACAGATACGCAGTATTTT
TRBJ2-5 | NA | TRBV28 | TRBD2 | CASRSGGETQYF | TGTGCCAGTCGAAGCGGGGGCGAGACCCAGTACTTC
TRBJ2-7 | NA | TRBV2 | NA | CASSINIYEQYF | TGTGCCAGTAGTATCAACATCTACGAGCAGTACTTC
TRBJ1-1 | NA | TRBV18 | NA | CASSPPGRVGTEAFF | TGTGCCAGCTCACCTCCAGGTAGGGTAGGCACTGAAGCTTTCTTT
TRBJ1-1 | NA | TRBV7-2 | NA | CASSPRRLNTEAFF | TGTGCCAGCAGCCCTCGGCGGTTGAACACTGAAGCTTTCTTT
TRBJ1-2 | NA | TRBV12-5 | NA | CASSRELDGGYTF | TGTGCTAGTTCTCGGGAATTAGACGGTGGCTACACCTTC
TRBJ1-1 | NA | TRBV10-3 | NA | CAIKQPFENTEAFF | TGTGCCATCAAACAGCCATTTGAAAACACTGAAGCTTTCTTT
TRBJ1-1 | NA | TRBV4-3 | NA | CASSPTTLRGGTEAFF | TGCGCCAGCAGCCCAACTACCCTTAGGGGCGGGACTGAAGCTTTCTTT
TRBJ2-7 | NA | TRBV7-2 | NA | CASSFSSVSSYNEQYF | TGTGCCAGCAGCTTTTCTAGCGTCAGCTCCTACAATGAGCAGTACTTC
TRBJ2-4 | NA | TRBV12-3/TRBV12-4 | NA | CACSNSGRMQNIQYF | TGTGCCTGCAGCAACTCCGGGCGGATGCAAAACATTCAGTACTTC
TRBJ2-7 | NA | TRBV20-1 | NA | CSAPGAGSYNEQYF | TGCAGTGCTCCCGGGGCAGGTTCCTACAATGAGCAGTACTTC
TRBJ1-2 | NA | TRBV28 | NA | CASSFGALYGYTF | TGTGCCAGCAGTTTTGGTGCCCTCTATGGCTACACCTTC
TRBJ2-7 | many | TRBV4-1 | NA | CASSQSLGVGFYEQYF | TGCGCCAGCAGCCAAAGTCTAGGGGTCGGCTTCTACGAGCAGTACTTC
TRBJ2-6 | NA | TRBV24-1 | NA | CATSDGAGANVLTF | TGTGCCACCAGTGACGGGGCTGGGGCCAACGTCCTGACTTTC
TRBJ2-5 | few | TRBV20-1 | NA | CSASDTTGGLRTQYF | TGCAGTGCTAGCGATACTACAGGGGGACTAAGAACCCAGTACTTC
TRBJ2-5 | NA | TRBV19 | NA | CASSITGDQETQYF | TGTGCCAGTAGTATAACGGGGGACCAAGAGACCCAGTACTTC
TRBJ2-3 | few | TRBV7-7 | TRBD2 | CASSPRGTSGINTQYF | TGTGCTAGCAGCCCCCGAGGGACTAGCGGGATAAATACGCAGTATTTT
TRBJ1-1 | few | TRBV5-1 | TRBD1 | CASSPGQGAGVTEAFF | TGCGCCAGCAGCCCAGGACAGGGGGCTGGGGTCACTGAAGCTTTCTTT